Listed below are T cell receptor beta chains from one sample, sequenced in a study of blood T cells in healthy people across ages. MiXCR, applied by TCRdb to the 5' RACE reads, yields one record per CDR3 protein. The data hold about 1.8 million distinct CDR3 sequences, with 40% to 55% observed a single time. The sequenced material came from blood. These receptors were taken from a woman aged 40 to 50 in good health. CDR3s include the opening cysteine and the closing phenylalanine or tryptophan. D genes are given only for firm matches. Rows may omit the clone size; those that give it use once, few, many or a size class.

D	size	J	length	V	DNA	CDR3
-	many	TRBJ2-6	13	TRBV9	TGTGCCAGTGGTCCCTCTGGGGCCAACGTCCTGACTTTC	CASGPSGANVLTF
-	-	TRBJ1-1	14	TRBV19	TGTGCCAGTAGTATGGGGGACACGAAGCTTGAAGCTTTCTTT	CASSMGDTKLEAFF
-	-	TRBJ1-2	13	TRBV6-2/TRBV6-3	TGTGCCAGCACGGTCCTTCAGAACTATGGCTACACCTTC	CASTVLQNYGYTF
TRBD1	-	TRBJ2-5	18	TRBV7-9	TGTGCCAGCAGCTCTAATGTCGGACAGGTGACGATCCAAGAGACCCAGTACTTC	CASSSNVGQVTIQETQYF
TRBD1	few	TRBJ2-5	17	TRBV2	TGTGCCAGCAGCCTGATCCGGGACAGGGGGTTTCAAGAGACCCAGTACTTC	CASSLIRDRGFQETQYF
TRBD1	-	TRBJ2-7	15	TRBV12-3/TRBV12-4	TGTGCCAGCAGTTCGAACAACAGGGGAATCTACGAGCAGTACTTC	CASSSNNRGIYEQYF
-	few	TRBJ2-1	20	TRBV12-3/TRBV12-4	TGTGCCAGCAGGGGGCTCCACTGCGGAGGCTTAGGAGGGTGTCCCACGGGGACGTTCTTC	CASRGLHCGGLGGCPTGTFF
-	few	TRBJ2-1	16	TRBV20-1	TGCAGTGCTAGAGACCCCTCCGCGGGGAAAGACAATGAGCAGTTCTTC	CSARDPSAGKDNEQFF
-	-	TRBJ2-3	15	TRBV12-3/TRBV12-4	TGTGCCAGCAGTCCTCCACAAAAAAGCACAGATACGCAGTATTTT	CASSPPQKSTDTQYF
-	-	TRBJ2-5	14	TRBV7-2	TGTGCCAGCAGGATAGCGTCCTTACAAGAGACCCAGTACTTC	CASRIASLQETQYF
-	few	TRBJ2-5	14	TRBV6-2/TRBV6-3	TGTGCCAGCACTATACGGCAAGGGTATGAGACCCAGTACTTC	CASTIRQGYETQYF
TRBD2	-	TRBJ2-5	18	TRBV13	TGTGCCAGCAGCTTAGCCTCTTCTGCGGGGGGGTCACCGGATGAGCAGTACTTC	CASSLASSAGGSPDEQYF
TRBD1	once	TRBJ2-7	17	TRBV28	TGTGCCAGCAGACAGACAGGGGGCCGTTCCCAACTCTACGAGCAGTACTTC	CASRQTGGRSQLYEQYF
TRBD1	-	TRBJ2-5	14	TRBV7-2	TGTGCCACCTTGTACAGGGGAAGGGCCAATGAGCAGTACTTC	CATLYRGRANEQYF
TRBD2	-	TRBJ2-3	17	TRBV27	TGTGCCAGCAGTTTACCTCCGGGGGGGCCTATGGGAGATACGCAGTATTTT	CASSLPPGGPMGDTQYF
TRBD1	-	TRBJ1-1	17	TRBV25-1	TGTGCCAGCAGTGAATGGGGCAGGGGGGGGATGAACACTGAAGCTTTCTTT	CASSEWGRGGMNTEAFF
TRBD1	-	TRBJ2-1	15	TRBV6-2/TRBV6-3	TGTGCCAGCAGTTACGCGACAGGGGCTTACAATGAGCAGTTCTTC	CASSYATGAYNEQFF
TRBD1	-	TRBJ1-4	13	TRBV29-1	TGCAGCGTTGGCGAGGGGGCCGCTGAAAAACTGTTTTTT	CSVGEGAAEKLFF
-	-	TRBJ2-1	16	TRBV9	TGTGCCAGCAGCGAAATGGCAGGGCCCCTCACCCTTGAGCAGTTCTTC	CASSEMAGPLTLEQFF
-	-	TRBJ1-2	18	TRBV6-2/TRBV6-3	TGTGCCAGCAGTTACTCCCCGGGTCGTCGGCAGGGTAACTATGGCTACACCTTC	CASSYSPGRRQGNYGYTF
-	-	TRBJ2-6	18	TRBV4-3	TGCGCCAGCAGCCGAACAGGGAGGGGCCGGACCGGGGCCAACGTCCTGACTTTC	CASSRTGRGRTGANVLTF
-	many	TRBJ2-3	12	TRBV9	TGTGCCAGCAGCGTTAGCACAGATACGCAGTATTTT	CASSVSTDTQYF
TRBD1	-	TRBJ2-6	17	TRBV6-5	TGTGCCAGCAGTTCCCCAGGACAGGGGCCCGGGGCCAACGTCCTGACTTTC	CASSSPGQGPGANVLTF
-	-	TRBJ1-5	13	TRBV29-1	TGCAGCGTTGGCGCGAATTTTGATCAGCCCCAGCATTTT	CSVGANFDQPQHF
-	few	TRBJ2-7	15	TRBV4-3	TGCGCCAGCAGCCAAGAAAAGGTCACCACCTACGAGCAGTACTTC	CASSQEKVTTYEQYF
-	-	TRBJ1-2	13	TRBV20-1	TGCAGTGCTAGAGATAGACAGGTGGATGGCTACACCTTC	CSARDRQVDGYTF
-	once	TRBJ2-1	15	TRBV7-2	TGTGCCGGCAGCCGAGGAGGCGGGGGCTTGAATGAGCAGTTCTTC	CAGSRGGGGLNEQFF
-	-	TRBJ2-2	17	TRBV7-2	TGTGCCAGCAGCTCTAGGACCGTGACAGGGAGGACCGGGGAGCTGTTTTTT	CASSSRTVTGRTGELFF
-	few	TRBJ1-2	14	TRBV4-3	TGCGCCAGCAGCCAAGATCACAGGCCATATGGCTACACCTTC	CASSQDHRPYGYTF
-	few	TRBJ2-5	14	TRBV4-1	TGCGCCAGCAGCCAAACAGGGAATGAAGAGACCCAGTACTTC	CASSQTGNEETQYF
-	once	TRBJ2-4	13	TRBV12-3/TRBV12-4	TGTGCCAGCAGTGTTGGGGGGAAAAACATTCAGTACTTC	CASSVGGKNIQYF
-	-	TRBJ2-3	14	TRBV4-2	TGTGCCAGCAGCCAAGGCGGAGTACCAGATACGCAGTATTTT	CASSQGGVPDTQYF
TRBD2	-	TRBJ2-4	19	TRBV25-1	TGTGCCAGCAGTGAACCAATTCTTAGCGGGGGGGCCAGCAAAAACATTCAGTACTTC	CASSEPILSGGASKNIQYF
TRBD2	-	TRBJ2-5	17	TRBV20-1	TGCAGTGCTAGCCCGCGGGGGGATGATTATATCCAAGAGACCCAGTACTTC	CSASPRGDDYIQETQYF
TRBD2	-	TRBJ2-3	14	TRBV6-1	TGTGCCAGCATGAGCGGGGGGGCCGCAGATACGCAGTATTTT	CASMSGGAADTQYF
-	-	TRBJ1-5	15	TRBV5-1	TGCGCCAGCAGCTTGACTACAGGGATCAATCAGCCCCAGCATTTT	CASSLTTGINQPQHF
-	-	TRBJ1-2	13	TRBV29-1	TGCAGCGTTGAGGGCAGGTTAAGCTATGGCTACACCTTC	CSVEGRLSYGYTF